This T cell receptor beta chain was recovered during a study of shared clonotypes between healthy human individuals. Study-level points and caveats: Richness estimates generally favored naive over memory subsets.

CDR1 GTSNPN and CDR2 SVGIG come from the germline V gene (reference sequence). This CDR3 region has 14 residues. The J segment lost 0 bases and the V segment lost 6 bases, leaving 6 bases of the junction unmatched. CD45RO-negative cells were positively selected for CCR7, leaving out terminally differentiated effector memory CD45RA+ cells. The method was immunoSEQ multiplex PCR; TCRdb's version includes in-frame clones alone and lacks a portion of them. The data contain about 2.2 million clones, about 94% of them seen just once; the ten biggest clones take up approximately 1.7%. Concerning this clone itself: Antigen: not known.

This sequence joins TRBV30 and TRBJ2-3; 7 nucleotides agree with TRBD2. Sample: naive CD8+ T cells from PBMCs. The receptor was isolated from a young man in good health. Some clones in this sample may be carry-over from other donors' samples. CDR3 bases: TGTGCCTGCATACTGGGGGGGAGCACAGATACGCAGTATTTT. It translates to CACILGGSTDTQYF.